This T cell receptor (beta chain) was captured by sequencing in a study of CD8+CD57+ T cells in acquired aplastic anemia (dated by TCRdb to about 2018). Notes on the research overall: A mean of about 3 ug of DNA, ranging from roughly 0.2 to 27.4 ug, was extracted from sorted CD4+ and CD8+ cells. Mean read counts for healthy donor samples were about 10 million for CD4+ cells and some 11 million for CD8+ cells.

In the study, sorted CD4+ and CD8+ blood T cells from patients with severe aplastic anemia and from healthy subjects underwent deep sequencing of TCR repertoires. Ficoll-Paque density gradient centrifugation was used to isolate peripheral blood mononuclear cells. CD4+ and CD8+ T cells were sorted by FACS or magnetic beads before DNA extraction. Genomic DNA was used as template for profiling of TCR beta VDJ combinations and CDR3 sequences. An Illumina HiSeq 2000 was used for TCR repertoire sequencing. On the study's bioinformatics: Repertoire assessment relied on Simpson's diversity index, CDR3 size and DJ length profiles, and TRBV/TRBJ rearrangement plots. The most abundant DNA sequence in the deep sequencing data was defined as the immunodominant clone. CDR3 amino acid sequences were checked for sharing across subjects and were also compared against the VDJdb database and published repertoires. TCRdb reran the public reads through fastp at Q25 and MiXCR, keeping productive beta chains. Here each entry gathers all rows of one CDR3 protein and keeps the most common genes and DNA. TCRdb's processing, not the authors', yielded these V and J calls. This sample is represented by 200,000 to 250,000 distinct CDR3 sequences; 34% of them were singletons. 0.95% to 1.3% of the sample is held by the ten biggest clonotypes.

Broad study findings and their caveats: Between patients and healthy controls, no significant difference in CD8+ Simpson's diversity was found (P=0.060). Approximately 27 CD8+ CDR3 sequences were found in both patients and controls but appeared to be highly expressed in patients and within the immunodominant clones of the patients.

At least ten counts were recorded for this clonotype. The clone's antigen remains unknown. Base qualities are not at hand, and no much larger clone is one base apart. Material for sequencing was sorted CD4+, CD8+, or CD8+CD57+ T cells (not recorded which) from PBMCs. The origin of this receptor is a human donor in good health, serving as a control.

The CDR3 region has the sequence CASTDSSTYYGYTF. In nucleotides, the sequence is TGTGCCAGTACGGACTCGTCCACCTACTATGGCTACACCTTC. The V gene is TRBV19 and the J gene is TRBJ1-2; no D gene can be assigned with confidence. V lost 7 bases and J lost 3 bases; the stretch between them is 15 bases long. According to the germline V gene (reference sequence), CDR1 reads LNHDA and CDR2 reads SQIVND. Inclusive of the bounding cysteine and phenylalanine, the CDR3 is 14 residues long. CDR3 DNA only is kept here, 42 bases in frame from base 1. The reference TRBV19 and TRBJ1-2 proteins fill in what lies around the CDR3, so the full variable domain reads DGGITQSPKYLFRKEGQNVTLSCEQNLNHDAMYWYRQDPGQGLRLIYYSQIVNDFQKGDIAEGYSVSREKKESFPLTVTSAQKNPTAFYLCASTDSSTYYGYTFGSGTRLTVV.